This TCR beta chain came from a study of T cell changes during pregnancy in multiple sclerosis (dated by TCRdb to about 2019). With respect to the entire study: Changes in the T cell repertoire over the course of pregnancy were examined in this study in women with multiple sclerosis.

The CDR3 runs 15 residues from the cysteine to the phenylalanine. The read is trimmed to its CDR3 DNA, 45 bases read in frame from base 1. The trim is 1 base for V and 1 base for J, with a gap of 7 bases between the germline ends. CDR1 MGHRA and CDR2 YSYEKL were looked up in the germline V gene. Note on this clone: Its antigen is still unknown. No base quality information exists; no much larger clone differs at one position.

The library was prepared using the immunoSEQ multiplex PCR assay. The table comes from immuneACCESS by way of TCRdb, which keeps in-frame sequences with V and J called. Part of the clones is missing from these tables; in studies checked, under half for an unresolved V gene and the rest for unknown reasons. In all, the sample holds 90,000 to 120,000 clones, and just under 95% of those were seen once. The ten biggest clones cover more than 0.65% of the sample. The rearrangement joined TRBV4-1 to TRBJ1-4; no D segment can be confidently identified. This clonotype originated in a female donor in good health, enrolled as a control in a pregnancy study. The source material was peripheral blood, sampled in the third trimester of pregnancy. The CDR3 amino acid sequence is: CASSQGRGTNEKLFF. The DNA sequence is as follows: TGCGCCAGCAGCCAAGGTCGGGGAACTAATGAAAAACTGTTTTTT.